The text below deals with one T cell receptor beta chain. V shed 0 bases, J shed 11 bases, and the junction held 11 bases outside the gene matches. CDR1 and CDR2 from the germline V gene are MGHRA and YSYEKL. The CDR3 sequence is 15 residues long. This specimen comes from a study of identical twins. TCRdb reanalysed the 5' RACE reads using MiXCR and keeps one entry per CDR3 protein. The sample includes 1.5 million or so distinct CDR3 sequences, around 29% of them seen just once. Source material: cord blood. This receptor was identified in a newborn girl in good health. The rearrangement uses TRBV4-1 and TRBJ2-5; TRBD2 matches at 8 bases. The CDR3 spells CASSQEGAGDYEQYF. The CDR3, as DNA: TGCGCCAGCAGCCAAGAAGGAGCGGGAGACTATGAGCAGTACTTC.